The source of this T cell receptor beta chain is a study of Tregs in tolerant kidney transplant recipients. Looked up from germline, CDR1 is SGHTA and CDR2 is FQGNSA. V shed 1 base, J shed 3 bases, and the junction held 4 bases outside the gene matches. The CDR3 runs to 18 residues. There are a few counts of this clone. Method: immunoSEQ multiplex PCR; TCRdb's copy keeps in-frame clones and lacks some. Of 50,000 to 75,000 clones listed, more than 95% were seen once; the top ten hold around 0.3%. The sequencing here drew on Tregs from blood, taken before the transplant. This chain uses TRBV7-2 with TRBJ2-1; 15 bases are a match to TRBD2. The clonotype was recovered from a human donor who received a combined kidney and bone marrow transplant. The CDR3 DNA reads TGTGCCAGCAGCTTAGAAGGGACTAGCGGGAGGTACTACAATGAGCAGTTCTTC. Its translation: CASSLEGTSGRYYNEQFF. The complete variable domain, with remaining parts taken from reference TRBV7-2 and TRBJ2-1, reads GAGVSQSPSNKVTEKGKDVELRCDPISGHTALYWYRQSLGQGLEFLIYFQGNSAPDKSGLPSDRFSAERTGGSVSTLTIQRTQQEDSAVYLCASSLEGTSGRYYNEQFFGPGTRLTVL.